The sequence of this T cell receptor beta chain was determined in a study of cytomegalovirus exposure and HLA in healthy donors listed by TCRdb under 2017. About the full investigation: According to an earlier analysis of several hundred of the donors, about 179 million T cells yielded some 120 million unique TCR beta sequences and less than 300 Gb of sequence data. HLA typing covered class I and class II loci at four-digit resolution. To predict cytomegalovirus infection status, the study combined high-throughput TCR immunosequencing, statistical association of individual TCRs with disease status, and machine learning. Four to six DR-DQ haplotypes were handled as single units for association and clustering, since linkage in the cohort was strong. Rather than using new phenotypic data, the later analysis identified candidate immune exposures from TCR beta sequences and from how often those sequences occurred across donors. Using immunosequencing, the study profiled T cell repertoires from 550 to 750 subjects and related those repertoires to cytomegalovirus serostatus. The aim of the study was to test whether cataloging public T cell receptors could identify signatures of past pathogen exposure. To decide whether each TCR beta V gene segment behaved as functional or pseudogenic, an earlier analysis of fewer than 750 of the donors relied on high-throughput TCR beta sequencing. On average, approximately 250,000 unique TCR beta nucleotide sequences were sequenced per donor among a few hundred genotyped donors of the cohort, with 15% to 20% of those sequences being non-productive. To study patterns of TCR occurrence, a later analysis re-analyzed previously published TCR beta repertoires from around 700 donors and added high-resolution HLA genotyping. An early release that covered roughly 600 HLA-typed donors contained approximately 300 gigabases of sequencing data and 85 million to 100 million unique TCR sequences. The number of typed donors differed by locus: roughly 620-640 for A, B, C, DRB1 and DQB1; approximately 520 for DQA1; some 590 for DPA1; and roughly 450 for DPB1. A separate validation cohort of 100 to 150 different subjects was used in addition to the 666-subject first cohort. A later genetic analysis took genome-wide SNP genotypes for about 55% of the 666 donors and used that subset as a discovery cohort. Donor age, sex, ethnicity and CMV serostatus were compiled together with the repertoire data. Every discovery cohort repertoire had been produced on one sequencing platform. The genetic ancestry cluster associated with self-reported Caucasian donors included roughly four fifths of the approximately 410 genotyped donors. Overall study outcomes, separate from this receptor: In a later genetic analysis, fewer N-insertions in productive TCRs were reported among donors in an Asian-associated ancestry cluster than the 666-donor mean. Presence/absence analyses assumed roughly uniform sequencing depth across donors, an assumption that may not hold. A further reported finding was that TCR beta sequences accurately predicted the HLA-A and HLA-B alleles for most subjects in the first cohort. The authors suggested that the approach could potentially be extended to other disease states and immunological phenotypes. Over 15 rarely observed V segments, including chromosome 9 orphons, were excluded from the earlier analysis of approximately 600 of the donors because counts were too low. An association between a missense DCLRE1C variant and V-gene and J-gene trimming of TCR beta chains was found in a later genetic analysis and replicated in an independent cohort. Correlated functional status among segregating V segments might reflect linkage disequilibrium, but an unknown experimental factor could not be ruled out. Assigning TCR associations to individual alleles was difficult when HLA alleles, especially DR and DQ, strongly co-occurred. In vitro tests confirmed that three of the cytomegalovirus-associated TCR beta chains recognize cytomegalovirus antigens. Across donors, most TCR sequences were observed very rarely, whereas some public TCRs were present in many individuals. The study gave a list of about 170 TCR beta chains associated with cytomegalovirus. In a later analysis, TCR association rates were found to vary across HLA loci, with the most associated TCRs seen for DRB1 alleles and the fewest for HLA-C alleles. Most CMV-associated TCR beta chains appeared to be HLA-restricted in a later analysis, and the HLA associations seemed to be driven largely by CMV exposure. In a later analysis, HLA-associated TCR beta chains were found to be more clonally expanded and to have lower generation probabilities than equally common non-associated chains. This cohort had only TCR beta chains sequenced, and the lack of alpha or paired-chain data limited which features could be detected. A later analysis associated approximately 17,000 TCR beta sequences with specific HLA alleles at a false discovery rate of 0.05. The 87-base-pair reads could not distinguish some IMGT-functional V segments, including TRBV6-2 and TRBV6-3, so those segments were excluded. Because HLA typing was missing for some donors at each locus, association tests included only the typed subset. According to a later analysis, parvovirus B19, influenza, CMV and Epstein-Barr virus appeared linked to several top co-occurrence clusters. Cytomegalovirus status was reported to be diagnosed by the classifier with high specificity and sensitivity in both the original and validation cohorts. An earlier analysis of approximately 540 of the donors showed that most TCR beta V segments appeared in productive rearrangements either about 87% or about 30% of the time, which broadly matched IMGT annotations. CMV serostatus was the only immune exposure information available for the cohort. A cluster of highly shared sequence variants was judged likely to represent a technical artifact of the sequencing pipeline.

Libraries were prepared through the immunoSEQ multiplex PCR assay. For the multiplex PCR, a mixture combining 60 forward primers for TCR Vbeta segments and 13 reverse primers for TCR Jbeta segments was used. The CDR3 region of rearranged TCR beta genes was amplified from genomic DNA with a multiplex PCR assay. The Illumina HiSeq System was used to sequence the amplified TCR beta libraries as 87-base-pair reads. Per the original workflow: In a later analysis, 80 million or so unique TCR beta chains were counted across the approximately 670 repertoires, and roughly 11 million of these chains were shared by at least two donors. Raw reads were error-corrected and collapsed into unique sequences with a nearest-neighbor algorithm that merged closely related sequences to remove PCR and sequencing errors. To assign V, D and J gene segments, CDR3 sequences were aligned to IMGT reference sequences. For a sequence to be retained, a match of at least six nucleotides to both a V gene segment and a J gene segment was required. Rearrangements were called productive when the CDR3 lacked stop codons and stayed in frame with V and J; all others were non-productive. Following IMGT convention, CDR3 was defined as the stretch from the second conserved V-encoded cysteine to the conserved J-encoded phenylalanine. Sequences without an unambiguous match to a single V gene segment were excluded from the earlier analysis of a few hundred of the donors. An earlier analysis of approximately 590 of the donors classified V segments as functional when productive rearrangements were above 56.7% and as segregating when the standard deviation between donors was above 5%. A statistical classification framework was developed to diagnose cytomegalovirus status using the catalog of TCR beta chain sequences. A later analysis assigned V and J genes by comparing TCR nucleotide sequences with IMGT/GENE-DB human TR gene sequences. Using the TCRdist pipeline, a later analysis assigned CDR3 sequences along with most-parsimonious VDJ recombination scenarios. In a later analysis, every TCR beta chain was defined by the combination of its CDR3 amino acid sequence and its V-gene family, and reads without a unique V-gene family were dropped. To address suspected cross-contamination and a sequencing artifact, a later analysis removed roughly 640 highly shared, low-generation-probability nucleotide sequences. A later analysis calculated a clonal expansion index for each public chain from normalized within-repertoire ranks of inferred template counts. In a later analysis, generation probabilities were computed using a VDJ recombination model fitted to out-of-frame rearrangements, and the results were checked against IGoR. Hypergeometric tests were used in a later analysis to score TCR-TCR, TCR-HLA and TCR-CMV co-occurrence, with a repertoire-size bias correction applied to the TCR pairs. To estimate false discovery rates, a later analysis permuted the HLA or CMV assignments 20 times. A later analysis grouped co-occurring TCRs with DBSCAN, adding TCRdist sequence similarity when clustering within HLA-allele-positive subsets. For co-occurrence clustering, repertoires with fewer than 30,000 or more than 120,000 public chains were excluded, along with four to six repertoires with anomalous nucleotide sharing. In its TCRdb copy, this immuneACCESS table keeps in-frame sequences only and misses some clones. Where compared with another copy, unresolved V genes explain less than half of these, and the others have no known cause. The D gene and trimming were derived from the DNA, and the V and J assignments and clone size from that table. The sample table holds about 130,000 clones, of which about 80% were seen once. The ten largest account for 1% of the sample.

Via the germline V gene, CDR1 is SNHLY and CDR2 FYNNEI. V was cut back by 7 bases and J by 9 bases, leaving a gap of 13 bases between them. Measured from the cysteine to the phenylalanine, the CDR3 is 11 residues long. Only the CDR3 part of the read is kept: 33 bases, read in frame from the first base. The cohort comprised approximately 700 healthy bone marrow donors. At the time of sampling, every cohort member was nominally healthy, though immune exposures that went unrecorded were likely present. The donor tested CMV seronegative and was one of the 352 seronegative cohort members. A peripheral blood sample was provided by each donor, and peripheral blood mononuclear cells were used for TCR beta sequencing. The Qiagen DNeasy Blood Extraction Kit was used to extract genomic DNA from the blood cell samples. About this clone itself: Its antigen remains unidentified. Per-base qualities were not stored, and no clone one base away is much larger.

This TCR came from a man aged 35-49 years in good health and CMV-seronegative. This chain is built from TRBV2 and TRBJ2-7; there is no confident call for the D gene. Sequencing was performed on PBMCs. The nucleotide sequence is TGTGCCAGCACCCTTGAGGTGGGGCAGTACTTC. Its translation reads: CASTLEVGQYF.